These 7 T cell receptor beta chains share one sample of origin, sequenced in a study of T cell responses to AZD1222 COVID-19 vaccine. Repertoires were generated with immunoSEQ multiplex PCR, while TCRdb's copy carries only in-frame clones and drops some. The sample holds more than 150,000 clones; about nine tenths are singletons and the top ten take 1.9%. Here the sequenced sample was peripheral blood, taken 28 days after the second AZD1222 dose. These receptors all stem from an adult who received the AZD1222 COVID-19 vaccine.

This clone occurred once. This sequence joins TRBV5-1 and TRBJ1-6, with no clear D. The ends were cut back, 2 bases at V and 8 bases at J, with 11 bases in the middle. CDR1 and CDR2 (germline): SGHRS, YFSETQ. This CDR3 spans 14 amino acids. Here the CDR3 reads CASSLREAYSPLHF. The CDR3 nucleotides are TGCGCCAGCAGCTTAAGGGAGGCATATTCACCCCTCCACTTT. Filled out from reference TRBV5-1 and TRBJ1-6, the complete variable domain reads KAGVTQTPRYLIKTRGQQVTLSCSPISGHRSVSWYQQTPGQGLQFLFEYFSETQRNKGNFPGRFSGRQFSNSRSEMNVSTLELGDSALYLCASSLREAYSPLHFGNGTRLTVT.

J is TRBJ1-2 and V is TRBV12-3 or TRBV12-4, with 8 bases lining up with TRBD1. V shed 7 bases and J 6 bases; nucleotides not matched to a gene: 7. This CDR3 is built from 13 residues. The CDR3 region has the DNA TGTGCCAGCACGGACAGGGAAAGAGATGGCTACACCTTC. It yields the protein CASTDRERDGYTF.

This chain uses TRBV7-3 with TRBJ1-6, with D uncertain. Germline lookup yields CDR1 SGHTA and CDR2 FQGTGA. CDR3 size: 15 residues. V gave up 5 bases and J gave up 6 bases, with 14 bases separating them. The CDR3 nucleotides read TGTGCCAGCAGCCTATCCCGGGAGGGTAATTCACCCCTCCACTTT. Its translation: CASSLSREGNSPLHF.

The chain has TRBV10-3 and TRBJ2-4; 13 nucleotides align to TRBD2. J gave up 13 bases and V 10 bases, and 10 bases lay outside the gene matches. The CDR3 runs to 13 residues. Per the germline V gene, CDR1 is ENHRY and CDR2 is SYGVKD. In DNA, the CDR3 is TGTGCCACGCCGCGGACTAGCGGGAGTTCGCAGTACTTC. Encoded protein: CATPRTSGSSQYF.

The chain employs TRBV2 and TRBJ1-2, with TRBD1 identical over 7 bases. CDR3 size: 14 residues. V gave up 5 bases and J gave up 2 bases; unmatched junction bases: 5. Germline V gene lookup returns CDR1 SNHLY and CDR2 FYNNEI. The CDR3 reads CASSLQGSNYGYTF. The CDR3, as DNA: TGTGCCAGCAGTCTACAGGGGTCGAACTATGGCTACACCTTC.

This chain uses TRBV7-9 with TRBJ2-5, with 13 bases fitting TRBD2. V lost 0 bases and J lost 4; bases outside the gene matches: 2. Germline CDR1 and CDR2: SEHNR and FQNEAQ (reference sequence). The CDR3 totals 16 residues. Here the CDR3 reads CASSLAGTSGVETQYF. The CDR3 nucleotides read TGTGCCAGCAGCTTAGCGGGGACTAGCGGGGTAGAGACCCAGTACTTC. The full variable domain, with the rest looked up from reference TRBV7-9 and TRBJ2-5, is DTGVSQNPRHKITKRGQNVTFRCDPISEHNRLYWYRQTLGQGPEFLTYFQNEAQLEKSRLLSDRFSAERPKGSFSTLEIQRTEQGDSAMYLCASSLAGTSGVETQYFGPGTRLLVL.

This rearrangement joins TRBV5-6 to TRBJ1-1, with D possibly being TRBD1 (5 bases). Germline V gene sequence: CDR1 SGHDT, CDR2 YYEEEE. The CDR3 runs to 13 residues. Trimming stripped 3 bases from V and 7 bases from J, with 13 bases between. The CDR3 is CASSSGTLLEAFF. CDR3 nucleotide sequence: TGTGCCAGCAGCTCCGGGACCCTACTTGAAGCTTTCTTT.